This T cell receptor (beta chain) was documented in a study of blood T cell repertoires in COVID-19. Germline V gene sequence: CDR1 SGHDT, CDR2 YYEEEE. V was clipped by 2 bases and J by 6 bases, with 11 bases between them. This CDR3 spans 13 amino acids. The protocol was immunoSEQ multiplex PCR, while the TCRdb copy is restricted to in-frame clones and leaves out a portion. Altogether approximately 270,000 clones are present, around 90% being singletons, with the ten largest covering roughly 2.3%. J is TRBJ1-2 and V is TRBV5-6; perhaps TRBD1 as D (6 bases). The receptor was derived from a man aged 50-59 years with acute or convalescent COVID-19. Sample: peripheral blood. The CDR3 loop is CASSFTPGDGYTF. CDR3 DNA: TGTGCCAGCAGCTTTACGCCAGGGGATGGCTACACCTTC.